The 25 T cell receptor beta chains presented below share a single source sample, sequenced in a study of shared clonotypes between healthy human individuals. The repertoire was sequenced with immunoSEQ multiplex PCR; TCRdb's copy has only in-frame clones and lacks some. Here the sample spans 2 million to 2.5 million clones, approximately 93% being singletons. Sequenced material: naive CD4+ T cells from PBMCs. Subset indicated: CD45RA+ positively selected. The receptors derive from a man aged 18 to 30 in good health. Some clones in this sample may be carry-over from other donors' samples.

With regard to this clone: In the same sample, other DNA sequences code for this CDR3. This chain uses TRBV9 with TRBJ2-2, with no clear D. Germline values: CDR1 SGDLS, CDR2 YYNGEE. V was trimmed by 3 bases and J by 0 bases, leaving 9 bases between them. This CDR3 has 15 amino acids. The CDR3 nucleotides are TGTGCCAGCAGCGCGACCTCGGCGAACACCGGGGAGCTGTTTTTT. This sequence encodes CASSATSANTGELFF.

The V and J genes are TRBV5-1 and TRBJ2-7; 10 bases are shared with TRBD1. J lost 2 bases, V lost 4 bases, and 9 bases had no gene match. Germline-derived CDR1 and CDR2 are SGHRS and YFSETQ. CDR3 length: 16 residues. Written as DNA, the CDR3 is TGCGCCAGCAGCCCCCGACCGGGACAGGGGACCTACGAGCAGTACTTC. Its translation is CASSPRPGQGTYEQYF.

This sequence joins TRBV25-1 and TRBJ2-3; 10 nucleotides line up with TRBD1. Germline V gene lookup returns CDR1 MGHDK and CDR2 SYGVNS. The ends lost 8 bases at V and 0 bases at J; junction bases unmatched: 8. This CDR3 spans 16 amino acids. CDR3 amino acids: CASLPGTGASTDTQYF. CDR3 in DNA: TGTGCCAGCCTACCCGGGACAGGGGCTAGCACAGATACGCAGTATTTT.

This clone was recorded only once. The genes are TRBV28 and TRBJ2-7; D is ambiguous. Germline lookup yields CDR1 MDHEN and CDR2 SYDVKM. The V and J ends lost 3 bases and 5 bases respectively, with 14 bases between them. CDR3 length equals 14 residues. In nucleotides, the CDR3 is TGTGCCAGCAGTTTGCCCGACCACCGAAACGAGCAGTACTTC. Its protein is CASSLPDHRNEQYF.

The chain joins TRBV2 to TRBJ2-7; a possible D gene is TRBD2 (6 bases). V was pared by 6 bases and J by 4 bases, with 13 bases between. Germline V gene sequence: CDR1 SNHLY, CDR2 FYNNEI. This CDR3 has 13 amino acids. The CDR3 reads CASSTVRGYEQYF. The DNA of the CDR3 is TGTGCCAGCAGCACAGTGCGGGGTTACGAGCAGTACTTC.

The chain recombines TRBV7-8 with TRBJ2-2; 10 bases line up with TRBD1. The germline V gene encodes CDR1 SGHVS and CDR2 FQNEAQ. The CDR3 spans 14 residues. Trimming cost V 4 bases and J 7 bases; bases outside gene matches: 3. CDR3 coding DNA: TGTGCCAGCAGCTGGACAGGGGGGATCGGGGAGCTGTTTTTT. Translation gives CASSWTGGIGELFF. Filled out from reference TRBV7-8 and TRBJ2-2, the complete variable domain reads GAGVSQSPRYKVAKRGQDVALRCDPISGHVSLFWYQQALGQGPEFLTYFQNEAQLDKSGLPSDRFFAERPEGSVSTLKIQRTQQEDSAVYLCASSWTGGIGELFFGEGSRLTVL.

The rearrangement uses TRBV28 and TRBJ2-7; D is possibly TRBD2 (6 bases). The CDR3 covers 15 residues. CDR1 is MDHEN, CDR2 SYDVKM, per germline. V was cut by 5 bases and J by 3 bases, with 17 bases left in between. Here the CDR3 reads CASSRINRGNYEQYF. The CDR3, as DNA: TGTGCCAGCAGTCGCATTAACCGGGGGAACTACGAGCAGTACTTC.

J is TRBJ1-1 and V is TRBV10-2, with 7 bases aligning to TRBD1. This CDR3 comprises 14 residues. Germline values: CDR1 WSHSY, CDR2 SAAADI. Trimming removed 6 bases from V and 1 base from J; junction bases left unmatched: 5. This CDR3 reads CASSATGANTEAFF. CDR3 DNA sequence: TGCGCCAGCAGCGCTACAGGGGCGAACACTGAAGCTTTCTTT.

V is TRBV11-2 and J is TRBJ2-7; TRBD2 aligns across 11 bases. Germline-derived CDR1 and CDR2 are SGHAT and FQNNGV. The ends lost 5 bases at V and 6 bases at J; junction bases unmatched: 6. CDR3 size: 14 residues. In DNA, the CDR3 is TGTGCCAGCAGCCCACTAGCGGGAGTAGGCGAGCAGTACTTC. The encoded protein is CASSPLAGVGEQYF.

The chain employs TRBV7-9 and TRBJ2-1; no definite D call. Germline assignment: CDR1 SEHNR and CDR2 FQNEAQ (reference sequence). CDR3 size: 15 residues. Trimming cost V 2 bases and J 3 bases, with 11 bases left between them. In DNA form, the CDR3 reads TGTGCCAGCAGCTTAATCACATTGGGCTACAATGAGCAGTTCTTC. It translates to CASSLITLGYNEQFF.

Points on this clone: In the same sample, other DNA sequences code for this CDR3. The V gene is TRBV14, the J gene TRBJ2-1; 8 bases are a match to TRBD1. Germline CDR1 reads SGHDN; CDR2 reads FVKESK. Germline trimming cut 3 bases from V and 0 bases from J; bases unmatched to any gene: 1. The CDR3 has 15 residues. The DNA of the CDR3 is TGTGCCAGCAGCCACCAGGGGGCCTCCTACAATGAGCAGTTCTTC. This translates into CASSHQGASYNEQFF.

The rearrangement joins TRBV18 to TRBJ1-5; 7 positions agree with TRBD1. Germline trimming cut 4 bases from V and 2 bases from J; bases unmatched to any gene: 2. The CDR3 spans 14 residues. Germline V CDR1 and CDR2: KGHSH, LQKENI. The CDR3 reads CASSLGTGNQPQHF. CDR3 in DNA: TGTGCCAGCTCACTCGGGACAGGCAATCAGCCCCAGCATTTT.

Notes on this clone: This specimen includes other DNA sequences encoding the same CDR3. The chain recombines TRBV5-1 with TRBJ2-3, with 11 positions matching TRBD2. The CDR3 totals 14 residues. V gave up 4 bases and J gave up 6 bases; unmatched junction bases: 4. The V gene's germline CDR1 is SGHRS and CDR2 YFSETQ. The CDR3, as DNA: TGCGCCAGCAGCAAACTAGCGGGAGCGGATACGCAGTATTTT. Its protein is CASSKLAGADTQYF.

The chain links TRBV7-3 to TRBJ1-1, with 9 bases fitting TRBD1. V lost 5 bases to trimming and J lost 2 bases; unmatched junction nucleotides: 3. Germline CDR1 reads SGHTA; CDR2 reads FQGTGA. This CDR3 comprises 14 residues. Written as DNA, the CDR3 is TGTGCCAGCAGCGCACAGGGGGCAAACACTGAAGCTTTCTTT. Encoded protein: CASSAQGANTEAFF. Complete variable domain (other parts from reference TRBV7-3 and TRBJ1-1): GAGVSQTPSNKVTEKGKYVELRCDPISGHTALYWYRQSLGQGPEFLIYFQGTGAADDSGLPNDRFFAVRPEGSVSTLKIQRTERGDSAVYLCASSAQGANTEAFFGQGTRLTVV.

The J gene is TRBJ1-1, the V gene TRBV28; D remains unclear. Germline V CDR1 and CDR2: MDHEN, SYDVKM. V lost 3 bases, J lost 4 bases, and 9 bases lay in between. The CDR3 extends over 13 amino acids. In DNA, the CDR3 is TGTGCCAGCAGTTTGGCGGTACTCACTGAAGCTTTCTTT. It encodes CASSLAVLTEAFF.

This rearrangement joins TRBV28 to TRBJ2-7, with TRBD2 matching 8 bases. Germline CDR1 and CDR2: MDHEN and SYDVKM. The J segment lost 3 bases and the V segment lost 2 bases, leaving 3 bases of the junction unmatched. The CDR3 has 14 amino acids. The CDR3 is CASSLPTSGYEQYF. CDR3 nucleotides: TGTGCCAGCAGTTTACCCACTAGCGGCTACGAGCAGTACTTC. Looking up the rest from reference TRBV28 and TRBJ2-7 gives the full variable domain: DVKVTQSSRYLVKRTGEKVFLECVQDMDHENMFWYRQDPGLGLRLIYFSYDVKMKEKGDIPEGYSVSREKKERFSLILESASTNQTSMYLCASSLPTSGYEQYFGPGTRLTVT.

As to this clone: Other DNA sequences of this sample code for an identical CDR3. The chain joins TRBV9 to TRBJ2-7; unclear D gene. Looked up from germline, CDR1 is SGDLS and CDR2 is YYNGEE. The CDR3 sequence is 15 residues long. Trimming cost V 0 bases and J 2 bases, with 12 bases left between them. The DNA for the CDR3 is TGTGCCAGCAGCGTAGCACCCGGCGAAACCTACGAGCAGTACTTC. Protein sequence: CASSVAPGETYEQYF.

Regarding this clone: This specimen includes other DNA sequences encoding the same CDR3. The CDR3: CASSLGTGGEQYF. The CDR3 coding sequence is TGTGCCAGCTCACTGGGCACAGGGGGCGAGCAGTACTTC. This chain links TRBV18 with TRBJ2-7; 8 bases match TRBD1. Germline assignment: CDR1 KGHSH and CDR2 LQKENI. Germline trimming cut 4 bases from V and 6 bases from J; bases unmatched to any gene: 5. The CDR3 is made up of 13 amino acids.

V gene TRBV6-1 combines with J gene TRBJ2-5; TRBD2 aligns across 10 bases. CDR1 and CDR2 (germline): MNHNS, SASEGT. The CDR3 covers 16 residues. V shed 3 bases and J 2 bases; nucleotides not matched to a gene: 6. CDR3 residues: CASSDGTSALQETQYF. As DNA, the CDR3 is TGTGCCAGCAGTGACGGGACTAGCGCGCTACAAGAGACCCAGTACTTC.

In DNA form, the CDR3 reads TGTGCCAGCAGTAACGCTTGGGGGGGCGACGAGCAGTACTTC. Protein sequence: CASSNAWGGDEQYF. The chain is built from TRBV5-6 and TRBJ2-5, with D maybe TRBD2 (7 bases). Near its end, the DNA agrees better with TRBJ2-7, so the J call may be wrong. Germline CDR1 is SGHDT and CDR2 is YYEEEE. This CDR3 is built from 14 residues.

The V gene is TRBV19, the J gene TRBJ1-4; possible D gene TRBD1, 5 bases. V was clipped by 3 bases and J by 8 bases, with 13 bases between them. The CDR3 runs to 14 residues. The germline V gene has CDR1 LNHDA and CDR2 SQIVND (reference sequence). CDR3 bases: TGTGCCAGTAGTATCGGGACTAGCGGGGAAAAACTGTTTTTT. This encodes CASSIGTSGEKLFF.

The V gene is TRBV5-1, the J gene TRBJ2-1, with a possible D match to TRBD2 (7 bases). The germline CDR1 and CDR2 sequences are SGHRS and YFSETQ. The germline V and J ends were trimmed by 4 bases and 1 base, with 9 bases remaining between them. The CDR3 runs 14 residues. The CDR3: CASSRGASYNEQFF. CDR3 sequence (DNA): TGCGCCAGCAGCCGGGGGGCATCCTACAATGAGCAGTTCTTC.

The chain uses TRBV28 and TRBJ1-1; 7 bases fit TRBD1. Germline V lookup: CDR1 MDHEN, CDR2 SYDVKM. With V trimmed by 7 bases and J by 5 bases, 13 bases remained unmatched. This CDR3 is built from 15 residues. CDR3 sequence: CASISGTASFTEAFF. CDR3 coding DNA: TGTGCCAGCATTTCCGGGACAGCATCTTTTACTGAAGCTTTCTTT.

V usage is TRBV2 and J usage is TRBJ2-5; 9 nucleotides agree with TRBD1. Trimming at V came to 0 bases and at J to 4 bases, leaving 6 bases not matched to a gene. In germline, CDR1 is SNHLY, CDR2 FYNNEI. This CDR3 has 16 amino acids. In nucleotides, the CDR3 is TGTGCCAGCAGTGAAGCGGCGACAGGGGGAGGAGAGACCCAGTACTTC. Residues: CASSEAATGGGETQYF. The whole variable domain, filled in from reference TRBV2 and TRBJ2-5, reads EPEVTQTPSHQVTQMGQEVILRCVPISNHLYFYWYRQILGQKVEFLVSFYNNEISEKSEIFDDQFSVERPDGSNFTLKIRSTKLEDSAMYFCASSEAATGGGETQYFGPGTRLLVL.

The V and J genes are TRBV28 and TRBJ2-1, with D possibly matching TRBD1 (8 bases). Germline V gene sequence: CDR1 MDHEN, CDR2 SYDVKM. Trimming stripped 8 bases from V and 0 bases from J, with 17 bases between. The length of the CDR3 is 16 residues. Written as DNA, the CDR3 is TGTGCCAGCGGGGGAGGGGGACAGGACTCCTACAATGAGCAGTTCTTC. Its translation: CASGGGGQDSYNEQFF.